Below, one T cell receptor beta chain is given with its context. CDR3 length: 15 residues. With V trimmed by 4 bases and J by 2 bases, 8 bases remained unmatched. The V gene's germline CDR1 is MNHEY and CDR2 SVGAGI. These data originate in a study of OX40 agonist ivuxolimab in advanced cancers. Only in-frame clones appear in the TCRdb table, and some are missing; sequencing was by immunoSEQ multiplex PCR. The table records 65,000 to 90,000 clones, about 89% of them present only once. Sequencing used CD4+ or CD8+ T cells sorted from blood, obtained in a trial of the OX40 agonist ivuxolimab. This rearrangement joins TRBV6-5 to TRBJ2-7, with 7 bases lining up with TRBD1. The clonotype originates from an adult with an advanced solid tumor such as melanoma, head and neck, liver or kidney cancer. The DNA for the CDR3 is TGTGCCAGCAGTTCCCCAGGGGGTACGACCTACGAGCAGTACTTC. Residues: CASSSPGGTTYEQYF.